This TCR beta chain comes out of a study of CD8+ T cells in alopecia areata. Overall study findings and caveats: In lesional scalp, particularly from alopecia totalis/universalis, clonality was higher than in normal scalp.

The CDR3 consists of 12 residues. V lost 2 bases, J lost 3 bases, and 3 bases lay in between. Germline V gene lookup returns CDR1 MRHNA and CDR2 SNTAGT. PBMCs were stained for CD3, CD4 and CD8, and CD4+ and CD8+ T cells were sorted. There are a few counts of this clone. Its cognate antigen is unknown. RNA extraction and reverse transcription yielded cDNA as sequencing template. The data were produced by immunoSEQ multiplex PCR, yet TCRdb's version contains in-frame clones alone and is incomplete. The sample holds around 120,000 clones, less than 80% seen once. This chain connects TRBV6-4 to TRBJ2-3; D remains unclear. Sequences were obtained from CD4+ T cells sorted from blood. The clonotype originates from a human donor in good health. The CDR3 spells CASSDDTDTQYF. Written as DNA, the CDR3 is TGTGCCAGCAGTGACGATACAGATACGCAGTATTTT.